The 18 T cell receptor beta chains below were found in one sample sequenced in a study of blood T cell repertoires in COVID-19. Assay: immunoSEQ multiplex PCR; the TCRdb copy retains only in-frame clones and omits some. The data show 80,000 or so clones, with about 88% seen just once and over 8.5% held by the top ten. Material for sequencing was peripheral blood. The receptors originated from a human donor in a cohort sampled during active COVID-19.

In its sample, this clone was seen once. The gene calls are TRBV9 and TRBJ2-1; 10 bases are a match to TRBD2. After removal of 4 bases from V and 6 bases from J, the junction contained 7 bases not matched to a gene. The CDR3 is 15 amino acids. CDR1 SGDLS and CDR2 YYNGEE come from the germline V gene. In nucleotides, the CDR3 is TGTGCCAGCAGCAAGCGGGGGGGCCAGTTCAATGAGCAGTTCTTC. Its protein product is CASSKRGGQFNEQFF.

CDR3: CASSSQGVSGYGYTF. The CDR3 DNA follows: TGTGCCAGCAGCTCGCAGGGGGTTTCTGGCTATGGCTACACCTTC. This chain links TRBV9 with TRBJ1-2; 7 bases agree with TRBD1. From germline, CDR1 is SGDLS and CDR2 YYNGEE. V gave up 4 bases and J gave up 4 bases; unmatched junction bases: 10. CDR3 size: 15 residues.

The J gene is TRBJ1-1, the V gene TRBV4-2; no clear D gene. In germline, CDR1 is LGHNA, CDR2 YNFKEQ. Trimming shortened V by 0 bases and J by 1 base, and 6 bases separated the two germline ends. This CDR3 region has 14 residues. The CDR3, as DNA: TGTGCCAGCAGCCAAGATGGGAGGAACACTGAAGCTTTCTTT. Amino acid sequence: CASSQDGRNTEAFF.

This clone appeared once. V and J are TRBV5-8 and TRBJ1-5, with 8 bases lining up with TRBD1. This CDR3 contains 16 residues. Germline lookup yields CDR1 SGHTS and CDR2 YDEGEE. J gave up 5 bases and V 4 bases, and 11 bases lay outside the gene matches. CDR3 sequence: CASSAYQGRGHQPQHF. In DNA form, the CDR3 reads TGTGCCAGCAGCGCGTATCAGGGCAGGGGGCATCAGCCCCAGCATTTT.

This chain joins TRBV29-1 and TRBJ2-3; 13 bases fit TRBD2. J was trimmed by 0 bases and V by 2 bases; bases with no gene match: 5. This CDR3 is built from 17 residues. Germline loops: CDR1 SQVTM, CDR2 ANQGSEA. This CDR3 is CSVELGLAGDSTDTQYF. CDR3 nucleotides: TGCAGCGTTGAACTCGGACTAGCGGGGGATAGCACAGATACGCAGTATTTT.

This clone has just a few counts. The chain uses TRBV7-9 and TRBJ2-7, with 8 bases identical to TRBD2. The trim removed 2 bases at V and 5 bases at J, leaving 8 bases unmatched. This CDR3 is 15 amino acids long. Germline V gene data show CDR1 as SEHNR and CDR2 as FQNEAQ (reference sequence). The CDR3 bases are TGTGCCAGCAGCTTAACGGGGACTAGGACCAACGAGCAGTACTTC. Amino acid sequence: CASSLTGTRTNEQYF.

V gene TRBV2 combines with J gene TRBJ2-3; 8 bases are a match to TRBD2. In germline, CDR1 is SNHLY, CDR2 FYNNEI. CDR3 length: 14 residues. The trim removed 3 bases at V and 1 base at J, leaving 0 bases unmatched. The CDR3 sequence is CASSETSGTDTQYF. For the CDR3, the DNA is TGTGCCAGCAGTGAGACTAGCGGCACAGATACGCAGTATTTT.

This clone showed up just once. J is TRBJ1-6 and V is TRBV11-1; no firm D call. Germline V gene lookup returns CDR1 SGHAT and CDR2 FQDESV (reference sequence). Trimming took off 4 bases at V and 10 bases at J, with 20 bases between the two ends. The CDR3 consists of 16 residues. DNA of the CDR3: TGTGCCAGCAGCTCTTCGATGGATCGCGCGGCCTCACCCCTCCACTTT. It codes for CASSSSMDRAASPLHF.

The chain joins TRBV5-1 to TRBJ2-5, with 9 bases matching TRBD2. Germline loops: CDR1 SGHRS, CDR2 YFSETQ. Trimming cost V 4 bases and J 2 bases; bases outside gene matches: 12. The length of the CDR3 is 17 residues. The CDR3 bases are TGCGCCAGCAGCCCGGGAGCGGGGGGACTCCTTCAAGAGACCCAGTACTTC. It specifies CASSPGAGGLLQETQYF.

V is TRBV19 and J is TRBJ2-3, with 9 bases that match TRBD1. The CDR3 runs 15 residues. V lost 9 bases to trimming and J lost 3 bases; unmatched junction nucleotides: 10. The germline CDR1 and CDR2 sequences are LNHDA and SQIVND (reference sequence). CDR3 loop: CASVRDRDGTDTQYF. CDR3 sequence (DNA): TGTGCCAGCGTTAGGGACAGGGACGGAACAGATACGCAGTATTTT.

This chain links TRBV6-6 with TRBJ2-6; perhaps TRBD1 as D (5 bases). Germline V gene sequence: CDR1 MNHNY, CDR2 SVGAGI (reference sequence). The CDR3 runs 15 residues. The ends were cut back, 6 bases at V and 0 bases at J, with 9 bases in the middle. The CDR3 DNA follows: TGTGCCAGCAGGGACAAGAGCTCTGGGGCCAACGTCCTGACTTTC. Protein product: CASRDKSSGANVLTF.

This sequence joins TRBV19 and TRBJ1-1; possibly TRBD1 for D (6 bases). Germline CDR1 is LNHDA and CDR2 is SQIVND (reference sequence). Trimming cost V 5 bases and J 3 bases, with 16 bases left between them. The CDR3 loop spans 15 amino acids. For the CDR3, the DNA is TGTGCCAGTAGTGGCAGGGGTCCAGAAGACACTGAAGCTTTCTTT. Translated: CASSGRGPEDTEAFF.

CDR3 sequence (DNA): TGTGCCAGCAGCCGCGGACACCGGAGCACAGATACGCAGTATTTT. Its translation is CASSRGHRSTDTQYF. The chain links TRBV7-2 to TRBJ2-3; the D gene is possibly TRBD1 (5 bases). Germline assignment: CDR1 SGHTA and CDR2 FQGNSA. The CDR3 totals 15 residues. V lost 5 bases and J 0 bases, leaving 12 bases between the germline ends.

This clone appeared a few times. The chain joins TRBV6-5 to TRBJ2-7, with D possibly matching TRBD1 (6 bases). V was pared by 5 bases and J by 2 bases, with 10 bases between. The length of the CDR3 is 13 residues. Germline-derived CDR1 and CDR2 are MNHEY and SVGAGI. The CDR3 DNA is TGTGCCAGCAGTCGGGACATCGCCTACGAGCAGTACTTC. Translated: CASSRDIAYEQYF.

The gene calls are TRBV18 and TRBJ1-1; D uncertain. V lost 6 bases and J lost 4, with 18 bases in between. The length of the CDR3 is 15 residues. CDR1 is KGHSH, CDR2 LQKENI, per germline. The CDR3 sequence is CASSPTTVLSTEAFF. The CDR3 DNA follows: TGTGCCAGCTCCCCGACTACGGTACTGAGCACTGAAGCTTTCTTT.

A single count supports this clone. The chain is built from TRBV27 and TRBJ2-2; tentative D call: TRBD2 (7 bases). Germline loops: CDR1 MNHEY, CDR2 SMNVEV (reference sequence). The length of the CDR3 is 17 residues. Between the trimmed V and J ends, which lost 6 bases and 5 bases, there was a span of 22 bases. The CDR3 DNA follows: TGTGCCAGCAGCCCCCGGATAGGGGGAGGGAGGACCGGGGAGCTGTTTTTT. Protein product: CASSPRIGGGRTGELFF.

The gene calls are TRBV6-5 and TRBJ2-7, with TRBD2 identical over 9 bases. Germline V CDR1 and CDR2: MNHEY, SVGAGI. With V trimmed by 6 bases and J by 2 bases, 8 bases remained unmatched. This CDR3 is 15 amino acids long. DNA for the CDR3: TGTGCCAGCAGACGCACTAGCGGGTTAACCTACGAGCAGTACTTC. Translation: CASRRTSGLTYEQYF.

The chain combines TRBV5-4 with TRBJ2-4, with 10 bases identical to TRBD2. The J segment lost 4 bases and the V segment lost 0 bases, leaving 1 base of the junction unmatched. Germline assignment: CDR1 SGHNT and CDR2 YYREEE (reference sequence). This CDR3 is built from 15 residues. The CDR3 DNA reads TGTGCCAGCAGCTTGGGGACTAGCGGTAAAAACATTCAGTACTTC. Its translation is CASSLGTSGKNIQYF.